Here is one T cell receptor (beta chain) with its context. The antigen is not known. The sample holds other DNA sequences that translate to the same CDR3. This sample stems from a study of shared clonotypes between healthy human individuals. Study-wide background: A couple of female and a few male donors aged 18 to 49 were enrolled.

General study points: Clonotypes shared by all four donors outscored non-shared clonotypes in generation probability.

Assay used: immunoSEQ multiplex PCR; TCRdb lists only in-frame clones, some missing. In the table there are millions of clones, more than 90% of which are singletons. Germline values: CDR1 SEHNR, CDR2 FQNEAQ (reference sequence). The V end lost 0 bases, the J end lost 5 bases, and 10 bases lay between the germline ends. The length of the CDR3 is 14 residues. The clonotype originates from a man between 18 and 29 years old in good health. The chain carries TRBV7-9 and TRBJ1-1; D might be TRBD1 (6 bases). The sequenced material came from naive CD4+ T cells sorted from blood. Subset defined: CD45RA+ positively selected. The CDR3 DNA sequence: TGTGCCAGCAGCTTAGCGGGGGCAGGGACTGAAGCTTTCTTT. Amino acid sequence: CASSLAGAGTEAFF.